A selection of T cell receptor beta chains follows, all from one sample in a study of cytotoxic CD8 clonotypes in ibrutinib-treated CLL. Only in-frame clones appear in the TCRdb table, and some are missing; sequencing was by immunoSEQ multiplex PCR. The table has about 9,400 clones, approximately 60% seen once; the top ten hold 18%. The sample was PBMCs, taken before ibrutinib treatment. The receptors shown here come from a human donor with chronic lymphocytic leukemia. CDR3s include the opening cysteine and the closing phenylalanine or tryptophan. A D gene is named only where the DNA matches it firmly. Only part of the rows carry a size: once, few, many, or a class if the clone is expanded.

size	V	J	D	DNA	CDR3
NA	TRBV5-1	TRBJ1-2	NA	TGCGCCAGCAGCGGTACAGGGACTAACTATGGCTACACCTTC	CASSGTGTNYGYTF
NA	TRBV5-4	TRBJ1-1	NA	TGTGCCAGCAGCCAACCGGCTGGGCGCGGCACTGAAGCTTTCTTT	CASSQPAGRGTEAFF
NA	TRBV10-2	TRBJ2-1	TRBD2	TGCGCCAGCAGGATTAGCGGGAGGGCTTTAGATGAGCAGTTCTTC	CASRISGRALDEQFF
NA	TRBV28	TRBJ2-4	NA	TGTGCCAGCAGTTTCCGTTCGACAGGTGGCAAAAACATTCAGTACTTC	CASSFRSTGGKNIQYF
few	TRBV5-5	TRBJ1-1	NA	TGTGCCAGCAGCCAGGACAGCCCCCAAGCTTTCTTT	CASSQDSPQAFF
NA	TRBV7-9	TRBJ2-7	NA	TGTGCCAGCAAATCTGCCGGGGGGACATCCTACGAGCAGTACTTC	CASKSAGGTSYEQYF
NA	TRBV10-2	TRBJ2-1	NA	TGCGCCAGCAGAGAGGGGTTATCCTACAATGAGCAGTTCTTC	CASREGLSYNEQFF
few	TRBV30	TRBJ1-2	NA	TGTGCCTGGAGTAACAGAGGAGACTATGGCTACACCTTC	CAWSNRGDYGYTF
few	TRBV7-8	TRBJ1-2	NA	TGTGCCAGCAGCTTACGGGGGGACGGCTACACCTTC	CASSLRGDGYTF
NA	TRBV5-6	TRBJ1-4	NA	TGTGCCAGCAGCACATTCGGAGCAACTAATGAAAAACTGTTTTTT	CASSTFGATNEKLFF
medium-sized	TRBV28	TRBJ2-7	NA	TGTGCCAGCAGTTTGGAGGCTCGATACGAGCAGTACTTC	CASSLEARYEQYF
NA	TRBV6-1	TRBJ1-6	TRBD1	TGTGCCAGCAGTGGGGGACAGGGGCAGACCTTTAATTCACCCCTCCACTTT	CASSGGQGQTFNSPLHF
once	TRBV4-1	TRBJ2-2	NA	TGCGCCAGCAGCCAGCCCGGTGGGTTACAGAACACCGGGGAGCTGTTTTTT	CASSQPGGLQNTGELFF
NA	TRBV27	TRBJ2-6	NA	TGTGCCAGCAGTTTATCGCTAGGGCTGCTCGGGGCCAACGTCCTGACTTTC	CASSLSLGLLGANVLTF
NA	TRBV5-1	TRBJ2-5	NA	TGCGCCAGCAGCGCCCGCCCGTTCCTCCCCACGGGGCAAGAGACCCAGTACTTC	CASSARPFLPTGQETQYF
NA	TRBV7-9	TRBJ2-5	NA	TGTGCCAGCAGCCCTACGTCGGAGACCCAGTACTTC	CASSPTSETQYF
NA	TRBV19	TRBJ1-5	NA	TGTGCCAGTAAAGACGGCGGGGGAAGTCAGCCCCAGCATTTT	CASKDGGGSQPQHF
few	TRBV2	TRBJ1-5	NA	TGTGCCAGCAGTTCGACAGGCAATAGCAATCAGCCCCAGCATTTT	CASSSTGNSNQPQHF
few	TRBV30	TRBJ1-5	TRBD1	TGTGCCTGGAGAGGGGGCAACAATCAGCCCCAGCATTTT	CAWRGGNNQPQHF
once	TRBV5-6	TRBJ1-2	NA	TGTGCCAGCAGCTTGGTACAGGGAAACTATGGCTACACCTTC	CASSLVQGNYGYTF
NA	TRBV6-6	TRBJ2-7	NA	TGTGCCAGCAGTTACGGCGGAGGGGCTCCTTTCTACGAGCAGTACTTC	CASSYGGGAPFYEQYF
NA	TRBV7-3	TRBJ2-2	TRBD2	TGTGCCAGCAGCCGAGGGACTAGCGGGGGGGGTGCCGGGGAGCTGTTTTTT	CASSRGTSGGGAGELFF
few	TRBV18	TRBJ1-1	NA	TGTGCCAGCTCACCCCCCGTGAACACTGAAGCTTTCTTT	CASSPPVNTEAFF